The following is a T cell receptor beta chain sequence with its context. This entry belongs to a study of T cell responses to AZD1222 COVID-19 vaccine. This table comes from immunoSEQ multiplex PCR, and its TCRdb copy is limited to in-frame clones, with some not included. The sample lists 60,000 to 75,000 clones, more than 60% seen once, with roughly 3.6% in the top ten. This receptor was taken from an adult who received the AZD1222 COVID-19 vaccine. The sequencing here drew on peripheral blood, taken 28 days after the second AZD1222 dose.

The CDR3 bases are TGTGCCATCAGTGAGACTAGCGGGGTAGCCAAAAACATTCAGTACTTC. Translation: CAISETSGVAKNIQYF. The chain is built from TRBV10-3 and TRBJ2-4, with 10 bases that match TRBD2. Unmatched junction bases numbered 1, after V lost 2 bases and J lost 0 bases. CDR3 size: 16 residues. Germline CDR1 reads ENHRY; CDR2 reads SYGVKD.